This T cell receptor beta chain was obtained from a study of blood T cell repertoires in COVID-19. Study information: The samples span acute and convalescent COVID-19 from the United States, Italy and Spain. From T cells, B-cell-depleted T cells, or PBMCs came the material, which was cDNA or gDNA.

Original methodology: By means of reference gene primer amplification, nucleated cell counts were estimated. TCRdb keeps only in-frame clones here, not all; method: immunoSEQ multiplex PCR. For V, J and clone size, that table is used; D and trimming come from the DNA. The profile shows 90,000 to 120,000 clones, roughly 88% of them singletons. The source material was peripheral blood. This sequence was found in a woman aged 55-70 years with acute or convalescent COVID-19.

The DNA of the CDR3 is TGTGCCAGCAGTGAAAGGGGCTATGGCTACACCTTC. Translated: CASSERGYGYTF. The J gene is TRBJ1-2, the V gene TRBV6-1; TRBD1 might be the D (5 bases). In germline, CDR1 is MNHNS, CDR2 SASEGT. The CDR3 covers 12 residues. V lost 2 bases and J 4 bases, leaving 5 bases between the germline ends.